Described below is a single T cell receptor beta chain sequence and its context. There is no known antigen for this receptor. The record has no base qualities; no much larger clone is one base away. The CDR3, cysteine through phenylalanine, is 15 amino acids long. Here the CDR3 DNA is all that survives: 45 bases in frame from base 1. V is cut by 4 bases and J by 5 bases, and the space between the germline ends is 18 bases. CDR1 and CDR2, per the germline V gene, are SGDLS and YYNGEE. The sample comes from a study of blood T cell repertoires in COVID-19 (dated by TCRdb to the early 2020s). Regarding the study in general: Samples covering the acute and convalescent phases of COVID-19 were provided by collaborators in the United States, Italy and Spain. The prospective study material was composed of cDNA or gDNA derived from T cells, B-cell-depleted T cells, or PBMCs. The dataset comprised deeply sampled blood TCRbeta repertoires from subjects exposed to, actively infected with, or recovered from COVID-19. The repertoires were released in a freely available public database meant as a resource for research on the immune response to SARS-CoV-2. The samples were drawn from two sources: the first 160 participants of the ongoing ImmuneRACE study, and approximately 1,300 subjects contributed by 6 global collaborators. A de-identified subject ID, COVID-19 status, age in years and sex were almost always included in the sample metadata. Where HLA class I and class II types were available, the types were taken from metadata supplied by the sample provider, not from assay-based typing. What the research found in general, with its limitations: How much clinical and demographic metadata was included differed by source and by participant, and the metadata was provided uncurated.

TCRbeta CDR3 regions were amplified from genomic DNA by means of the immunoSEQ Assay, a bias-controlled multiplex PCR. The authors processed their data as follows. Within the assay, amplification of reference gene primers was used to estimate how many nucleated cells each sample contained. To quantify the absolute abundance of each unique TCRbeta CDR3 rearrangement, sequence reads were collapsed and filtered. Productive Simpson clonality was computed per sample as the square root of Simpson's diversity index over productive rearrangements. Not all clones reach the TCRdb copy of this immuneACCESS table, which keeps in-frame sequences only. Checked studies attribute under half of the gap to unresolved V genes and leave the rest unexplained. The V and J calls and clone size are taken from that table; D and trimming were inferred from the DNA. Recorded for this sample are approximately 140,000 clones; around 89% of them occurred a single time. The ten largest make up approximately 1.3% of the sample.

In the prospective study, participants were roughly 18 to 100 years old, resided in approximately 25 geographic areas of the United States, and were enrolled through a virtual design. Cohort assignment in the prospective study relied on participant-reported clinical history from a screening survey and a study questionnaire. In the prospective study, mobile phlebotomists collected whole blood, serum and a nasopharyngeal or oropharyngeal swab from each participant. Prospective study participants could optionally give additional blood draws and questionnaires over an approximately two-month period. Before DNA extraction, blood samples from the prospective study were shipped at room temperature or frozen.

This receptor chain uses TRBV9 and TRBJ1-2; no D gene can be assigned with confidence. The origin of this receptor is a woman aged 25 to 39 with acute COVID-19. Specimen: PBMCs or T cells enriched from blood (not recorded which). CDR3 loop: CASSTRSEFRYGYTF. The DNA is as follows: TGTGCCAGCAGCACCCGGAGTGAGTTTAGATATGGCTACACCTTC.